Described below is a single T cell receptor beta chain sequence and its context. No cognate antigen has been identified for it. Within one base of it there is no much larger clone, and no base qualities were kept. To sequence the TCRbeta CDR3 region, genomic DNA was isolated from the sorted cells. TCRbeta CDR3 regions were sequenced using the immunoSEQ Assay. The table comes from immuneACCESS by way of TCRdb, which keeps in-frame sequences with V and J called. Part of the clones is missing from these tables; in studies checked, under half for an unresolved V gene and the rest for unknown reasons. Counted in this sample were fewer than 85,000 clones; 92% of them appeared once. The biggest ten clones account for 11% of the sample. The source of the sample is a study of OX40 agonist ivuxolimab in advanced cancers. At the level of the whole study: The costimulatory receptor OX40 (CD134) was targeted by ivuxolimab, a fully human IgG2 agonistic monoclonal antibody. Patients were allowed to have had prior anti-PD-1, anti-PD-L1 or anti-CTLA-4 therapy, and more than 35% of the dose-escalation patients had been treated with checkpoint inhibitors. A male proportion of 82.7% and a mean age of roughly 58 years, ranging from about 20 to 80, were recorded for the dose-escalation cohort. Intravenous ivuxolimab was administered to patients every 2 weeks at six dose levels: 0.01, 0.1, 0.3, 1.5, 3 and 10 mg/kg. Of the approximately 50 dose-escalation patients, hepatocellular carcinoma was present in about 20, melanoma in roughly 15, renal cell carcinoma in 9 and head and neck cancer in 9. The purpose of peripheral TCRbeta sequencing was to test whether ivuxolimab changed TCR sequence diversity and led to clonal T-cell expansion. The paper covers the monotherapy dose-escalation part of the phase I ivuxolimab trial, which included N of about 50 patients. Partial responses occurred in three dose-escalation patients: two with cutaneous melanoma and one with hepatocellular carcinoma.

Patients with a history of autoimmune disease or receiving systemic immunosuppression were excluded from the trial. Peripheral blood for TCR sequencing was collected from all dose cohorts at baseline, on cycle 4 day 1, and on cycle 7 day 1. Samples came from an open-label, multicenter, first-in-human phase I dose-escalation trial of ivuxolimab. Adults with locally advanced or metastatic melanoma, renal cell, hepatocellular, or head and neck squamous cell carcinoma were enrolled in the trial. Before TCR sequencing, CD4+ and CD8+ T cells were separately sorted from peripheral blood. What the research found in general, with its limitations: At doses of 0.1 to 3.0 mg/kg, clonal expansion of both CD4+ and CD8+ T cells in blood was seen between baseline and week 6. In partial responders in the 0.1-3.0 mg/kg groups, normalized peripheral clonal expansion was found to be among the lowest, especially among CD8+ T cells. After ivuxolimab, expanded clones were on average more numerous among CD8+ T cells than among CD4+ T cells. Which antigens the clonally expanded peripheral T cells were specific for was not determined. Low levels of normalized T-cell clonal expansion were also seen in some patients who did not respond.

V is pared back by 4 bases and J by 5 bases, with 12 bases lying between the germline termini. Spanning cysteine to phenylalanine, the CDR3 consists of 13 amino acids. Only the CDR3 DNA stays, 39 bases, in frame from base 1. CDR1 and CDR2 (LNHDA, SQIVND) derive from the germline V gene (reference sequence). The TCR comes from an adult with an advanced solid tumor such as melanoma, head and neck, liver or kidney cancer. Specimen: CD4+ or CD8+ T cells sorted from blood, collected in a trial of the OX40 agonist ivuxolimab. This chain joins TRBV19 to TRBJ2-7; TRBD1 could be the D gene, as 6 bases match. The nucleotides are TGTGCCAGTAGTAGGTACAGGGCGAACGAGCAGTACTTC. This sequence encodes CASSRYRANEQYF.